Each of the 22 T cell receptor beta chains below was sequenced from the same sample in a study of blood T cell repertoires in COVID-19. The data were produced by immunoSEQ multiplex PCR, yet TCRdb's version contains in-frame clones alone and is incomplete. The data contain about 120,000 clones, more than 70% of them singletons. Material for sequencing was peripheral blood. The receptors come from a human donor in a cohort sampled during active COVID-19.

This clone was seen a few times. This chain uses TRBV19 with TRBJ1-2; the match to TRBD1 covers 10 bases. Unmatched junction bases numbered 3, after V lost 3 bases and J lost 2 bases. CDR3 length: 15 residues. CDR1 is LNHDA and CDR2 is SQIVND in the germline V gene (reference sequence). The CDR3 DNA reads as TGTGCCAGTAGTATCGTGACAGGGGGCAACTATGGCTACACCTTC. Translating gives CASSIVTGGNYGYTF.

V usage is TRBV19 and J usage is TRBJ2-7; D might be TRBD2 (6 bases). CDR1 is LNHDA, CDR2 SQIVND, per germline (reference sequence). The CDR3 length is 14 residues. V dropped 4 bases and J dropped 3 bases, with 13 bases sitting between them. The chain's CDR3 is CASSRGDVIYEQYF. In nucleotides, the CDR3 is TGTGCCAGTAGTAGGGGGGACGTCATCTACGAGCAGTACTTC.

The genes are TRBV18 and TRBJ2-5, with D perhaps matching TRBD1 (5 bases). CDR3 length: 13 amino acids. Germline V gene lookup returns CDR1 KGHSH and CDR2 LQKENI. V lost 2 bases to trimming and J lost 1 base, with 5 bases between them. The CDR3 loop reads CASSPGAQETQYF. CDR3 bases: TGTGCCAGCTCACCAGGGGCCCAAGAGACCCAGTACTTC.

V and J are TRBV19 and TRBJ2-2, with D possibly TRBD2 on 6 matching bases. CDR1 is LNHDA and CDR2 is SQIVND in the germline V gene (reference sequence). V dropped 6 bases and J dropped 9 bases, with 23 bases sitting between them. This CDR3 is built from 16 residues. The CDR3 reads CASRPLFSLGSRELFF. For the CDR3, the DNA is TGTGCCAGTAGGCCCCTATTTTCCCTCGGGAGCCGGGAGCTGTTTTTT.

The chain is built from TRBV20-1 and TRBJ1-2; D is perhaps TRBD1 (6 bases). The CDR3 runs to 11 residues. Germline loops: CDR1 DFQATT, CDR2 SNEGSKA (reference sequence). V lost 3 bases and J 6 bases, leaving 8 bases between the germline ends. The DNA of the CDR3 is TGCAGTGCTAGGGACAGAGATGGCTACACCTTC. This sequence encodes CSARDRDGYTF.

This chain joins TRBV19 and TRBJ2-6, with 12 bases lining up with TRBD1. The CDR3 loop spans 19 amino acids. V trimming: 4 bases; J trimming: 4 bases; junction bases outside the gene matches: 11. Germline CDR1 is LNHDA and CDR2 is SQIVND (reference sequence). CDR3 region: CASSTHLRDRGLGANVLTF. The CDR3 DNA reads as TGTGCCAGTAGTACCCACCTCCGGGACAGGGGGCTCGGGGCCAACGTCCTGACTTTC.

This clone was seen just once. The chain combines TRBV5-1 with TRBJ2-7, with TRBD2 identical over 8 bases. The germline V gene encodes CDR1 SGHRS and CDR2 YFSETQ. Trimming at V came to 3 bases and at J to 5 bases, leaving 7 bases not matched to a gene. This CDR3 comprises 14 residues. CDR3 protein: CASSSGLVLDEQYF. CDR3 in DNA: TGCGCCAGCAGCTCGGGACTAGTCTTAGACGAGCAGTACTTC.

The chain combines TRBV10-3 with TRBJ2-1; 8 bases agree with TRBD2. The germline CDR1 and CDR2 sequences are ENHRY and SYGVKD. The CDR3 has 15 amino acids. V lost 2 bases and J lost 7; bases outside the gene matches: 7. The CDR3 sequence is CAISEPQRGWNEQFF. The CDR3 nucleotides are TGTGCCATCAGTGAGCCGCAGCGGGGGTGGAATGAGCAGTTCTTC.

The chain couples TRBV19 to TRBJ1-1, with 8 bases fitting TRBD1. With 4 bases clipped from V and 0 bases from J, the junction kept 7 bases outside the gene matches. CDR1 and CDR2 from the germline V gene are LNHDA and SQIVND (reference sequence). The CDR3 length is 16 residues. The CDR3: CASSSTTTGVNTEAFF. The CDR3 DNA is TGTGCCAGTAGTAGTACCACGACAGGGGTGAACACTGAAGCTTTCTTT.

This clone has only a few counts. J is TRBJ2-7 and V is TRBV7-2; 9 bases align to TRBD2. V lost 1 base to trimming and J lost 4 bases; unmatched junction nucleotides: 8. The CDR3 loop spans 16 amino acids. From germline, CDR1 is SGHTA and CDR2 FQGNSA. CDR3: CASSLVTGGGAYEQYF. In nucleotides, the CDR3 is TGTGCCAGCAGCTTAGTTACGGGCGGGGGGGCTTACGAGCAGTACTTC.

The chain employs TRBV28 and TRBJ2-4, with TRBD1 matching 7 bases. Looked up from germline, CDR1 is MDHEN and CDR2 is SYDVKM. Trimming removed 5 bases from V and 1 base from J; junction bases left unmatched: 17. This CDR3 has 19 amino acids. The CDR3 bases are TGTGCCAGCAGTCCCAACCGGGACAGACTCTCGGGGGCCAAAAACATTCAGTACTTC. Protein: CASSPNRDRLSGAKNIQYF.

The chain joins TRBV19 to TRBJ2-7; D might be TRBD1 (5 bases). Germline-derived CDR1 and CDR2 are LNHDA and SQIVND (reference sequence). Trimming took 4 bases from V and 7 from J, leaving 17 bases between them. The CDR3 runs to 14 residues. This chain's CDR3 is CASSTRVGDEEQYF. In DNA, the CDR3 is TGTGCCAGTAGTACCAGGGTAGGGGATGAAGAGCAGTACTTC.

The chain couples TRBV7-2 to TRBJ1-1; TRBD1 is a possible D gene (5 bases). Germline V gene sequence: CDR1 SGHTA, CDR2 FQGNSA. Trimming stripped 3 bases from V and 0 bases from J, with 8 bases between. The CDR3 sequence is 14 residues long. The CDR3 sequence: CASSLTALNTEAFF. CDR3 in DNA: TGTGCCAGCAGCTTGACAGCCCTGAACACTGAAGCTTTCTTT.

CDR3 sequence reads: CASSEHYRGMGIYGYTF. The CDR3 bases are TGTGCCAGCAGTGAACACTACAGGGGGATGGGTATCTATGGCTACACCTTC. This chain uses TRBV6-1 with TRBJ1-2; the match to TRBD1 covers 8 bases. The CDR3 has 17 residues. CDR1 is MNHNS, CDR2 SASEGT, per germline. V trimming: 2 bases; J trimming: 4 bases; junction bases outside the gene matches: 12.

This clone has only a few counts. This sequence joins TRBV11-3 and TRBJ2-1, with 9 bases fitting TRBD2. Germline CDR1 and CDR2: SGHNT and YENEEA. V lost 5 bases, J lost 7 bases, and 9 bases stayed unmatched. CDR3 length equals 15 residues. CDR3 sequence reads: CASSETSGGYNEQFF. As DNA, the CDR3 is TGTGCCAGCAGCGAGACTAGCGGAGGGTATAATGAGCAGTTCTTC.

This clone was found once. The rearrangement joins TRBV6-4 to TRBJ2-5, with D possibly matching TRBD2 (5 bases). Germline-derived CDR1 and CDR2 are MRHNA and SNTAGT. Between the trimmed V and J ends, which lost 6 bases and 5 bases, there was a span of 13 bases. CDR3 size: 13 residues. In DNA, the CDR3 is TGTGCCAGCAGCCCTGGGCCGGGGGAGACCCAGTACTTC. This encodes CASSPGPGETQYF.

The chain combines TRBV3-1 (or the pseudogene TRBV3-2) with TRBJ2-3; TRBD2 aligns across 12 bases. Germline CDR1 LGHDT, CDR2 YNNKEL (reference sequence). Trimming cost V 4 bases and J 2 bases; bases outside gene matches: 7. There are 17 residues in the CDR3. The CDR3 nucleotides read TGTGCCAGCAGCCCAACTAGCGGGAGGCCCAACACAGATACGCAGTATTTT. It specifies CASSPTSGRPNTDTQYF.

V and J are TRBV6-5 and TRBJ1-6; 9 bases align to TRBD1. Germline assignment: CDR1 MNHEY and CDR2 SVGAGI. The CDR3 totals 13 residues. Unmatched junction bases numbered 1, after V lost 6 bases and J lost 7 bases. CDR3 region: CASRGQGNSPLHF. The CDR3 nucleotides read TGTGCCAGCAGAGGACAGGGGAATTCACCCCTCCACTTT.

The genes are TRBV15 and TRBJ1-2; D is unclear. Germline CDR1 LNHNV, CDR2 YYDKDF (reference sequence). Trimming took 1 base from V and 4 from J, leaving 16 bases between them. This CDR3 is built from 16 residues. In DNA, the CDR3 is TGTGCCACCAGCAGAGGAGGCGGGGAGAGACGCTATGGCTACACCTTC. Protein: CATSRGGGERRYGYTF.

The chain is built from TRBV3-1 (or the pseudogene TRBV3-2) and TRBJ2-6, with a possible D match to TRBD1 (5 bases). Germline CDR1 reads LGHDT; CDR2 reads YNNKEL (reference sequence). Trimming cost V 0 bases and J 4 bases, with 16 bases left between them. This CDR3 has 18 residues. CDR3 nucleotides: TGTGCCAGCAGCCAAGAGAGGCAGGGTATGGCCGGGGCCAACGTCCTGACTTTC. The encoded protein is CASSQERQGMAGANVLTF.

J is TRBJ2-3 and V is TRBV5-4; D is perhaps TRBD2 (6 bases). CDR3 length: 16 amino acids. Germline assignment: CDR1 SGHNT and CDR2 YYREEE (reference sequence). With 2 bases removed from V and 3 bases from J, the gap between germline ends came to 16 bases. CDR3 amino acids: CASSFNRGRGTDTQYF. The CDR3 DNA sequence: TGTGCCAGCAGCTTTAATCGGGGGAGAGGGACAGATACGCAGTATTTT. Full variable domain (rest looked up from reference TRBV5-4 and TRBJ2-3): ETGVTQSPTHLIKTRGQQVTLRCSSQSGHNTVSWYQQALGQGPQFIFQYYREEENGRGNFPPRFSGLQFPNYSSELNVNALELDDSALYLCASSFNRGRGTDTQYFGPGTRLTVL.

The chain recombines TRBV5-1 with TRBJ1-6, with D perhaps TRBD1 (6 bases). V was pared by 2 bases and J by 0 bases, with 12 bases between. Germline V gives CDR1 SGHRS, CDR2 YFSETQ. The CDR3 extends over 17 amino acids. The CDR3 is CASSFRQASSYNSPLHF. The CDR3 bases are TGCGCCAGCAGCTTTCGACAGGCGAGCTCCTATAATTCACCCCTCCACTTT.